This TCR beta chain is drawn from a study of read filtering for tumor transcriptome and immune sequencing. Background on the study: By R-ISS, stages I, II and III held about 8, 15 and 7 patients.

This clonotype was counted ten times or more. Its antigen is undetermined. This library used 300 to 500 ng RNA and molecular barcoded adaptors spanning alpha/delta and beta/gamma chains. TCRdb itself ran the reads through MiXCR, one entry per CDR3 protein. The table shows some 130,000 distinct CDR3 sequences, with about 13% occurring only once. Study-wide results and caveats: RNA-seq captured clonotypes less deeply and reliably than IR-seq. Single-read clonotypes: roughly four fifths of IR-seq clonotypes (roughly 3.5% of reads), 60% to 75% of RNA-seq clonotypes (44.6% of reads).

The ends lost 2 bases at V and 2 bases at J; junction bases unmatched: 19. The CDR3 is 21 residues long. CDR1 is SEHNR and CDR2 is FQNEAQ in the germline V gene (reference sequence). Sampling of bone marrow took place during active disease in every patient. The sequence was collected from a donor aged 40 or older with multiple myeloma. The sequenced material came from a population of CD138-negative cells sorted from bone marrow. The V and J genes are TRBV7-9 and TRBJ2-3; TRBD2 aligns across 10 bases. Here the CDR3 reads CASSLTRGSGRQEVDTDTQYF. For the CDR3, the DNA is TGTGCCAGCAGCTTAACCCGGGGTAGCGGGAGGCAAGAGGTGGACACAGATACGCAGTATTTT.